Reported below is one T cell receptor beta chain. Using immunoSEQ multiplex PCR, the repertoire was profiled, and TCRdb retains in-frame clones only, with some absent. In the table there are roughly 120,000 clones, around 90% of which are singletons. This entry comes from a study of T cell responses to AZD1222 COVID-19 vaccine. The germline CDR1 and CDR2 sequences are SGHTA and FQGTGA. Losses at the gene ends were 5 bases for V and 10 bases for J; bases not matched to a gene: 4. CDR3 length: 12 residues. V is TRBV7-3 and J is TRBJ2-1, with 8 nucleotides matching TRBD2. Sequencing was performed on peripheral blood, taken on day 0 of AZD1222 vaccination. The sequence was collected from an adult in good health. CDR3 sequence (DNA): TGTGCCAGCAGCCTGATAGCGGGAGAGCAGTTCTTC. This sequence encodes CASSLIAGEQFF.